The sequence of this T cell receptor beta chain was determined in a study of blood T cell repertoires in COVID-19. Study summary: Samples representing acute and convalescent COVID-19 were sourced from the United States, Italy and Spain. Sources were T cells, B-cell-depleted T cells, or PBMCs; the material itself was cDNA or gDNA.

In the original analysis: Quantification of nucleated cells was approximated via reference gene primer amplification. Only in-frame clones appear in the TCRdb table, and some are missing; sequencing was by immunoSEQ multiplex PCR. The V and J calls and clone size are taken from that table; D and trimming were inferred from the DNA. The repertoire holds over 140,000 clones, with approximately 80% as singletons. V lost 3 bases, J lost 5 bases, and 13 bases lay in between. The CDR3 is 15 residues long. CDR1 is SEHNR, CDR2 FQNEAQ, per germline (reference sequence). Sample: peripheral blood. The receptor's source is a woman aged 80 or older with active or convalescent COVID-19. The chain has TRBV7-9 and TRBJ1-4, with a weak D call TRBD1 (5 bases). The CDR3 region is CASSLGLGRNEKLFF. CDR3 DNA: TGTGCCAGCAGCTTGGGACTGGGAAGAAATGAAAAACTGTTTTTT.